The TCR beta chain under discussion was sequenced for a study of control samples from healthy donors and cancer patients. V was clipped by 1 base and J by 0 bases, with 12 bases between them. The CDR3 consists of 16 residues. The germline gives CDR1 SGHAT, CDR2 FQNNGV. Produced via immunoSEQ multiplex PCR; TCRdb's table is partial and in-frame only. The table records roughly 160,000 clones, 88% of them present only once. The sample taken for sequencing was blood. This chain links TRBV11-2 with TRBJ1-2; no reliable D call. This TCR was sampled from a woman in her twenties or thirties in good health. The CDR3 spells CASSLGVGHSNYGYTF. The CDR3 DNA is TGTGCCAGCAGCTTAGGGGTCGGGCATTCTAACTATGGCTACACCTTC. Supplemented by reference TRBV11-2 and TRBJ1-2, the full variable domain reads EAGVAQSPRYKIIEKRQSVAFWCNPISGHATLYWYQQILGQGPKLLIQFQNNGVVDDSQLPKDRFSAERLKGVDSTLKIQPAKLEDSAVYLCASSLGVGHSNYGYTFGSGTRLTVV.